Given below is one TCR beta chain in context. What it binds is not known. The PCR contained 60 Vbeta and 13 Jbeta primers. TCRdb's table, derived via immunoSEQ multiplex PCR, lists solely in-frame clones and lacks some. The repertoire includes some 150,000 clones, around four fifths of them detected once, and 8.1% sits in the top ten. This sample is part of a study of cytomegalovirus exposure and HLA in healthy donors. The CDR3 totals 15 residues. The V gene end was trimmed by 6 bases and the J gene end by 3 bases; junction bases not matched to a gene: 11. Germline loops: CDR1 MNHEY, CDR2 SVGAGI. General study points: Reportedly, fewer N-insertions than the approximately 610-donor mean appeared in an Asian-associated ancestry cluster in a later analysis. Among the sequence variants, a highly shared cluster was likely an artifact of sequencing.

Material for sequencing was PBMCs. The sequence came from a woman aged 45-65 years in good health and CMV-seropositive. This chain joins TRBV6-5 and TRBJ2-7, with TRBD2 identical over 7 bases. The DNA for the CDR3 is TGTGCCAGCAGCCGGGGGGACTTCTCCTTCTACGAGCAGTACTTC. Protein: CASSRGDFSFYEQYF.